Shown below are 27 T cell receptor beta chains from a single sample sequenced in a study of blood T cell repertoires in COVID-19 (dated by TCRdb to about 2020). Receptor amplification or capture employed the immunoSEQ multiplex PCR assay. Sourced from immuneACCESS, this table was stored by TCRdb with only in-frame sequences that have V and J called. A share of the clones is absent; for the studies checked, an unresolved V gene accounts for under half, and the remainder has no known explanation. The table for this sample lists tens of thousands of clones; 88% of them were counted only once. The ten largest clones add up to less than 4% of the sample. The source material was peripheral blood. These receptors originate from a human donor in a cohort sampled during active COVID-19.

The rearrangement links TRBV9 to TRBJ2-2; weak D call: TRBD2 (5 bases). The CDR3 spans 15 residues. CDR1 SGDLS and CDR2 YYNGEE come from the germline V gene. V gave up 2 bases and J gave up 0 bases, with 8 bases separating them. CDR3 sequence reads: CASSVRATNTGELFF. The CDR3 coding sequence is TGTGCCAGCAGCGTGCGGGCTACGAACACCGGGGAGCTGTTTTTT.

V gene TRBV27 combines with J gene TRBJ2-4; 10 bases fit TRBD1. After removal of 8 bases from V and 15 bases from J, the junction contained 10 bases not matched to a gene. The CDR3 totals 12 residues. Per the germline V gene, CDR1 is MNHEY and CDR2 is SMNVEV (reference sequence). CDR3 residues: CASGPGQGLGYF. In DNA form, the CDR3 reads TGTGCCAGCGGTCCGGGACAGGGGTTGGGGTACTTC.

The chain uses TRBV21-1 and TRBJ2-7; the table's TRBD2 call for D was not verified on the DNA. TRBV21-1 is reported as a pseudogene. CDR3 length: 14 residues. The CDR3 sequence: CASRQTSGDYEQYF. The CDR3 DNA reads TGTGCCAGCAGACAAACTAGCGGAGACTACGAGCAGTACTTC.

CDR3 protein: CASSQGVSLGATQYF. The DNA of the CDR3 is TGTGCCAGCAGCCAGGGGGTATCATTGGGGGCTACGCAGTATTTT. V is TRBV3-1 (or the pseudogene TRBV3-2) and J is TRBJ2-3; D possibly corresponds to TRBD1 (6 bases). The CDR3 totals 15 residues. Per the germline V gene, CDR1 is LGHDT and CDR2 is YNNKEL (reference sequence). With 3 bases removed from V and 8 bases from J, the gap between germline ends came to 18 bases.

The V call is TRBV7-7, the J call TRBJ2-7; 11 nucleotides align to TRBD2. CDR3 length equals 17 residues. The germline CDR1 and CDR2 sequences are SSHAT and FNYEAQ (reference sequence). After removal of 1 base from V and 4 bases from J, the junction contained 9 bases not matched to a gene. The CDR3 DNA follows: TGTGCCAGCAGCTTAGGGGCTGGGACTAGCGGACCATACGAGCAGTACTTC. This translates into CASSLGAGTSGPYEQYF.

The V call is TRBV2, the J call TRBJ1-2, with 8 positions matching TRBD1. The germline CDR1 and CDR2 sequences are SNHLY and FYNNEI. The CDR3 has 13 residues. Trimming cost V 6 bases and J 8 bases; bases outside gene matches: 8. The CDR3 bases are TGTGCCAGCAGACCAACTACAGGGGGGGGCTACACCTTC. Translation gives CASRPTTGGGYTF.

The chain carries TRBV2 and TRBJ2-1; the match to TRBD1 covers 9 bases. The CDR3 has 14 amino acids. V shed 7 bases and J 6 bases; nucleotides not matched to a gene: 7. Germline assignment: CDR1 SNHLY and CDR2 FYNNEI. This chain's CDR3 is CASIRTGVSNEQFF. For the CDR3, the DNA is TGTGCCAGCATTAGGACAGGGGTCTCCAATGAGCAGTTCTTC.

This clone was seen a handful of times. The chain recombines TRBV27 with TRBJ2-2; D is possibly TRBD1 (6 bases). Trimming removed 5 bases at V and 6 bases at J, with 19 bases between. CDR3 length equals 16 residues. Per the germline V gene, CDR1 is MNHEY and CDR2 is SMNVEV (reference sequence). In nucleotides, the CDR3 is TGTGCCAGCAGTCCCCGACAGGCCGGGCGGGCCGGGGAGCTGTTTTTT. Protein product: CASSPRQAGRAGELFF.

This chain links TRBV19 with TRBJ1-1; D is unclear. V was clipped by 5 bases and J by 2 bases, with 9 bases between them. This CDR3 has 13 amino acids. Per the germline V gene, CDR1 is LNHDA and CDR2 is SQIVND (reference sequence). The CDR3 nucleotides are TGTGCCAGTAGTCTAACAGCCAACACTGAAGCTTTCTTT. Encoded protein: CASSLTANTEAFF. The full variable domain, completed using reference TRBV19 and TRBJ1-1, is DGGITQSPKYLFRKEGQNVTLSCEQNLNHDAMYWYRQDPGQGLRLIYYSQIVNDFQKGDIAEGYSVSREKKESFPLTVTSAQKNPTAFYLCASSLTANTEAFFGQGTRLTVV.

The chain is built from TRBV19 and TRBJ1-5; D is undetermined. CDR1 and CDR2 (germline): LNHDA, SQIVND (reference sequence). This CDR3 is built from 17 residues. V gave up 5 bases and J gave up 0 bases, with 17 bases separating them. DNA for the CDR3: TGTGCCAGTAGTTCCAGGTCTCTCCTGTATAGCAATCAGCCCCAGCATTTT. Residues: CASSSRSLLYSNQPQHF.

This clone was detected only once. The chain employs TRBV19 and TRBJ2-1; TRBD1 is a possible D gene (5 bases). This CDR3 comprises 14 residues. Trimming removed 5 bases from V and 6 bases from J, with 14 bases in between. Germline loops: CDR1 LNHDA, CDR2 SQIVND (reference sequence). The CDR3: CASSPRDWGNEQFF. DNA of the CDR3: TGTGCCAGTAGTCCCAGGGATTGGGGCAATGAGCAGTTCTTC.

The CDR3 reads CASSKATGVATEAFF. The CDR3 DNA follows: TGTGCCAGCAGCAAAGCTACGGGGGTGGCCACTGAAGCTTTCTTT. The chain couples TRBV5-5 to TRBJ1-1; D is possibly TRBD1 (5 bases). The CDR3 sequence is 15 residues long. V lost 4 bases, J lost 4 bases, and 17 bases lay in between. Germline values: CDR1 SGHKS, CDR2 YYEKEE (reference sequence).

By proportion, this clone is medium-sized. This sequence joins TRBV29-1 and TRBJ2-7; 8 positions match TRBD2. This CDR3 region has 15 residues. Germline V gives CDR1 SQVTM, CDR2 ANQGSEA. J lost 0 bases, V lost 5 bases, and 9 bases had no gene match. CDR3 nucleotide sequence: TGCAGCGTTCACAAGACAGCGGGGGACTCCTACGAGCAGTACTTC. As protein: CSVHKTAGDSYEQYF.

This clone came up a few times. This rearrangement joins TRBV7-6 to TRBJ2-6; TRBD1 aligns across 8 bases. The CDR3 is 19 residues long. CDR1 and CDR2 (germline): SGHVS, FNYEAQ. After removal of 3 bases from V and 0 bases from J, the junction contained 10 bases not matched to a gene. The CDR3 is CASSFFSGQVVSGANVLTF. DNA of the CDR3: TGTGCCAGCAGCTTTTTTTCGGGACAGGTCGTCTCTGGGGCCAACGTCCTGACTTTC.

The V and J genes are TRBV5-5 and TRBJ2-5; D not certain. This CDR3 contains 16 residues. Per germline, CDR1 SGHKS and CDR2 YYEKEE (reference sequence). V lost 0 bases and J lost 4, with 16 bases in between. CDR3 sequence: CASSLDLPLPGETQYF. Written as DNA, the CDR3 is TGTGCCAGCAGCTTGGACCTCCCGCTCCCCGGAGAGACCCAGTACTTC.

In nucleotides, the CDR3 is TGTGCCAGCAGCTTAGCGCGCGTACAGCGGAATCAGCCCCAGCATTTT. It encodes CASSLARVQRNQPQHF. The chain carries TRBV7-6 and TRBJ1-5; D ambiguous. CDR1 SGHVS and CDR2 FNYEAQ come from the germline V gene. The CDR3 contains 16 residues. Trimming stripped 0 bases from V and 4 bases from J, with 13 bases between.

This clone is a singleton in its sample. This chain connects TRBV3-1 (or the pseudogene TRBV3-2) to TRBJ2-7; maybe TRBD2 (7 bases). The V end was cut by 4 bases, the J end by 5 bases, with 18 bases between. This CDR3 spans 15 amino acids. Per germline, CDR1 LGHDT and CDR2 YNNKEL (reference sequence). Written as DNA, the CDR3 is TGTGCCAGCAGCCCAATTGGGGGGGCTCTGAACGAGCAGTACTTC. Protein product: CASSPIGGALNEQYF.

The V gene is TRBV18, the J gene TRBJ2-7, with 9 bases that match TRBD1. Germline V gene lookup returns CDR1 KGHSH and CDR2 LQKENI. Losses at the gene ends were 3 bases for V and 6 bases for J; bases not matched to a gene: 6. The CDR3 has 14 residues. The CDR3 DNA reads as TGTGCCAGCTCACCGTCCGGGACAGGGCGCGAGCAGTACTTC. It specifies CASSPSGTGREQYF.

This chain links TRBV24-1 with TRBJ2-2; D possibly corresponds to TRBD1 (6 bases). Trimming took off 4 bases at V and 2 bases at J, with 10 bases between the two ends. CDR1 is KGHDR and CDR2 is SFDVKD in the germline V gene. This CDR3 has 15 residues. CDR3 loop: CATSDSTGNTGELFF. CDR3 DNA: TGTGCCACCAGTGACTCGACAGGAAACACCGGGGAGCTGTTTTTT.

V usage is TRBV15 and J usage is TRBJ2-5, with D possibly matching TRBD2 (5 bases). CDR1 LNHNV and CDR2 YYDKDF come from the germline V gene (reference sequence). The length of the CDR3 is 13 residues. The V end lost 0 bases, the J end lost 5 bases, and 7 bases lay between the germline ends. In nucleotides, the CDR3 is TGTGCCACCAGCAGAGATATAGCGGAGACCCAGTACTTC. This translates into CATSRDIAETQYF.

The V call is TRBV5-1, the J call TRBJ2-5; D unresolved. CDR3 length: 15 residues. Germline V lookup: CDR1 SGHRS, CDR2 YFSETQ. V lost 0 bases and J lost 0, with 9 bases in between. CDR3 DNA: TGCGCCAGCAGCTTGGACAGCTTGTACCAAGAGACCCAGTACTTC. As protein: CASSLDSLYQETQYF.

The V call is TRBV9, the J call TRBJ1-6, with D perhaps TRBD1 (5 bases). Trimming removed 1 base at V and 7 bases at J, with 9 bases between. The CDR3 covers 14 residues. In germline, CDR1 is SGDLS, CDR2 YYNGEE. CDR3 DNA: TGTGCCAGCAGCGTAATACAGGCAAATTCACCCCTCCACTTT. Its protein product is CASSVIQANSPLHF.

V usage is TRBV11-3 and J usage is TRBJ2-1; D remains ambiguous. CDR3 length equals 13 residues. With 4 bases removed from V and 10 bases from J, the gap between germline ends came to 14 bases. Per germline, CDR1 SGHNT and CDR2 YENEEA. The DNA of the CDR3 is TGTGCCAGCAGCTCTGCTTCGGTACAGGAGCAGTTCTTC. This codes for CASSSASVQEQFF.

CDR3 sequence reads: CASSTGGYGYTF. The CDR3 coding sequence is TGTGCCAGCAGTACAGGGGGCTATGGCTACACCTTC. The chain has TRBV28 and TRBJ1-2; 8 positions agree with TRBD1. The V gene's germline CDR1 is MDHEN and CDR2 SYDVKM. Trimming cost V 5 bases and J 4 bases; bases outside gene matches: 0. This CDR3 spans 12 amino acids.

The chain uses TRBV6-6 and TRBJ1-2; TRBD1 is a possible D gene (5 bases). Trimming shortened V by 2 bases and J by 8 bases, and 6 bases separated the two germline ends. Germline CDR1 MNHNY, CDR2 SVGAGI (reference sequence). The length of the CDR3 is 11 residues. The CDR3 DNA follows: TGTGCCAGCAGTTACCGGGGGGGCTACACCTTC. As protein: CASSYRGGYTF.

This chain joins TRBV7-2 and TRBJ2-1; 15 bases map to TRBD2. The germline V gene has CDR1 SGHTA and CDR2 FQGNSA. Unmatched junction bases numbered 3, after V lost 5 bases and J lost 7 bases. The CDR3 has 15 residues. In DNA, the CDR3 is TGTGCCAGCAGCCTCGGGACTAGCGGGGGGAATGAGCAGTTCTTC. Amino acids: CASSLGTSGGNEQFF.

The chain recombines TRBV6-5 with TRBJ1-2; weak D call: TRBD1 (6 bases). The V end lost 7 bases, the J end lost 1 base, and 16 bases lay between the germline ends. The CDR3 length is 15 residues. Germline V gene data show CDR1 as MNHEY and CDR2 as SVGAGI. CDR3 coding DNA: TGTGCCAGCAAATACCAGGGGAAGAATAACTATGGCTACACCTTC. Its protein product is CASKYQGKNNYGYTF.